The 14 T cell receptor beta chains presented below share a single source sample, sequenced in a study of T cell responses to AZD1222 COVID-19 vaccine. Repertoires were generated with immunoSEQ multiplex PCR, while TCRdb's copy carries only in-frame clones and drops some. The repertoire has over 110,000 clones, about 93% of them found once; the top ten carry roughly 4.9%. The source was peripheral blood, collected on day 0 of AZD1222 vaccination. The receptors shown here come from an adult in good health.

In nucleotides, the CDR3 is TGCGCCAGCAGCCCCTCCCCAGCTACAGTACAAGAGACCCAGTACTTC. Translated: CASSPSPATVQETQYF. The chain couples TRBV5-1 to TRBJ2-5; no reliable D call. The V end lost 4 bases, the J end lost 2 bases, and 18 bases lay between the germline ends. This CDR3 spans 16 amino acids. Germline V gene data show CDR1 as SGHRS and CDR2 as YFSETQ.

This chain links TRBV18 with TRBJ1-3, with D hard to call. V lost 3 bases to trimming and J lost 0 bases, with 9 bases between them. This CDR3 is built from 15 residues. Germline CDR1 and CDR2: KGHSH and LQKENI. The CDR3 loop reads CASSPSIDSGNTIYF. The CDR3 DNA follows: TGTGCCAGCTCACCTTCCATTGACTCTGGAAACACCATATATTTT.

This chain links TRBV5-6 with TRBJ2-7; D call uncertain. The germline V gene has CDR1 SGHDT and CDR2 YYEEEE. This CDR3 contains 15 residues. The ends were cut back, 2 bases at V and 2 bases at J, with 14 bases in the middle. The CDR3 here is CASSFTSVVAYEQYF. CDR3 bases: TGTGCCAGCAGCTTTACCAGCGTTGTTGCCTACGAGCAGTACTTC.

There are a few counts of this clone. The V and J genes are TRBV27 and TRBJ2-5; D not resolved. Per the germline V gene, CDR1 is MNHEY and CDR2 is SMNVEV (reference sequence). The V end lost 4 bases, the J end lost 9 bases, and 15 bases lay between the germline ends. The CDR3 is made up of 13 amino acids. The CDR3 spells CASSSVQIEPQYF. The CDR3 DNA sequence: TGTGCCAGCAGTTCCGTCCAAATCGAGCCCCAGTACTTC.

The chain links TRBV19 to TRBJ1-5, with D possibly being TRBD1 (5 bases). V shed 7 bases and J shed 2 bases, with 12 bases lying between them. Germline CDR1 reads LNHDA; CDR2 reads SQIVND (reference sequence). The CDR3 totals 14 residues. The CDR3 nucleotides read TGTGCCAGTACCCCCGGGGCTGGCAATCAGCCCCAGCATTTT. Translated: CASTPGAGNQPQHF.

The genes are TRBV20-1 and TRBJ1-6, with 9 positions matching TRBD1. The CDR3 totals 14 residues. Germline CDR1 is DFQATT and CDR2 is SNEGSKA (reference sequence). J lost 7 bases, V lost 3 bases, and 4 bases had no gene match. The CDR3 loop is CSASNRGQNSPLHF. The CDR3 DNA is TGCAGTGCTAGTAACAGGGGGCAAAATTCACCCCTCCACTTT.

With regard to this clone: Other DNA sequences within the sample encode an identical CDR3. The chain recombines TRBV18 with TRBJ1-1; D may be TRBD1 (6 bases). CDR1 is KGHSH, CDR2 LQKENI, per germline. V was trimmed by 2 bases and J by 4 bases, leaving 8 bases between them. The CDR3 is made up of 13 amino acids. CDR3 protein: CASSPTQGTEAFF. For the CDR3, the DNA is TGTGCCAGCTCACCAACACAGGGCACTGAAGCTTTCTTT. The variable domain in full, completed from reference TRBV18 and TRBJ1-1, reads NAGVMQNPRHLVRRRGQEARLRCSPMKGHSHVYWYRQLPEEGLKFMVYLQKENIIDESGMPKERFSAEFPKEGPSILRIQQVVRGDSAAYFCASSPTQGTEAFFGQGTRLTVV.

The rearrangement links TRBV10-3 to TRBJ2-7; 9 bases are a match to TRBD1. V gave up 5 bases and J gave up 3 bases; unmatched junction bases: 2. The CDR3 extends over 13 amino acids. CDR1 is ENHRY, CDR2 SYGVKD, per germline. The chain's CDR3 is CAISQTGGYEQYF. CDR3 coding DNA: TGTGCCATCAGTCAGACAGGGGGCTACGAGCAGTACTTC.

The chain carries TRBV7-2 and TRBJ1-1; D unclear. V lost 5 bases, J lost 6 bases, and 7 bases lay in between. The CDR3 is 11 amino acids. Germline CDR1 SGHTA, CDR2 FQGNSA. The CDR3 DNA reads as TGTGCCAGCAGCATGTTTCCTGAAGCTTTCTTT. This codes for CASSMFPEAFF.

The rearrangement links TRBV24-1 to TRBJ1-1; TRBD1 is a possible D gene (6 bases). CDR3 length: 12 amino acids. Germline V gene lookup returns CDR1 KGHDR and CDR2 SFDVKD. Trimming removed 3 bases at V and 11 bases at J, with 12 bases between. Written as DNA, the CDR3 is TGTGCCACCAGTGATCCTCAGCAGGGGGCTTTCTTT. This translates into CATSDPQQGAFF.

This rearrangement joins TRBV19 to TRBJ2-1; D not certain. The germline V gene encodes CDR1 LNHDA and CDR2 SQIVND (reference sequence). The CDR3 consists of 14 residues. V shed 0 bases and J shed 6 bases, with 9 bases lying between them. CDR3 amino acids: CASSIDGMGNEQFF. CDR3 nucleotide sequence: TGTGCCAGTAGTATAGATGGGATGGGCAATGAGCAGTTCTTC.

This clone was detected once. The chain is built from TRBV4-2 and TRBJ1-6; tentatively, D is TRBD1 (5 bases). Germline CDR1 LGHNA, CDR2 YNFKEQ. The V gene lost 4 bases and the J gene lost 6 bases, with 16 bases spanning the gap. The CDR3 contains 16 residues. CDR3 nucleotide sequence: TGTGCCAGCAGCCGAGCACAGGACCGGAGTAATTCACCCCTCCACTTT. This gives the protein CASSRAQDRSNSPLHF.

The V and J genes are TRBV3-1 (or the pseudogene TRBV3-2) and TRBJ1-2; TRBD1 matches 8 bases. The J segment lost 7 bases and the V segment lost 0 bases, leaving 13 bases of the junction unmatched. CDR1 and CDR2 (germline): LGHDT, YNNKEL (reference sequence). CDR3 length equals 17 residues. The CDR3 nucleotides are TGTGCCAGCAGCCAAGATCAACTAGTGCAGGGGGCAGGTGGCTACACCTTC. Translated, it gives CASSQDQLVQGAGGYTF.

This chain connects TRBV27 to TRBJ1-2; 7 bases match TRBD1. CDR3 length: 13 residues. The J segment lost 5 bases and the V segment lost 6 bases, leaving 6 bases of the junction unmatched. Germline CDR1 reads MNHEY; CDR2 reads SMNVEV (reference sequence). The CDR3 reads CASSRQGGYGYTF. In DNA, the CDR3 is TGTGCCAGCAGCAGACAGGGAGGTTATGGCTACACCTTC.